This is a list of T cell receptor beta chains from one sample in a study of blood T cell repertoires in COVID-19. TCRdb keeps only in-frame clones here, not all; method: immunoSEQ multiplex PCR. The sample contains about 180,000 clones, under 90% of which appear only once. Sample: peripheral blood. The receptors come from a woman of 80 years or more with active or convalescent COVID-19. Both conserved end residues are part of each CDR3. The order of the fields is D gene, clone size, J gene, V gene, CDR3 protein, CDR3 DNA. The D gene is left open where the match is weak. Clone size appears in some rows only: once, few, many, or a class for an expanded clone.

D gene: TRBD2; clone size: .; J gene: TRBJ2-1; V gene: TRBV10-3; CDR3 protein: CAISVGGGLAAHNEQFF; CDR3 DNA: TGTGCCATCAGTGTTGGGGGGGGACTAGCGGCACACAATGAGCAGTTCTTC
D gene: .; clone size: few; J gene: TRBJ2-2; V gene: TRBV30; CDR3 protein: CAWRSGFTGELFF; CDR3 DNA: TGTGCCTGGAGGAGCGGGTTCACCGGGGAGCTGTTTTTT
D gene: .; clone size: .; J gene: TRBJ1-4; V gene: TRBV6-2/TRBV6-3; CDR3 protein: CASSYETGVGTTNEKLFF; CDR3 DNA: TGTGCCAGCAGTTACGAGACAGGCGTGGGGACAACTAATGAAAAACTGTTTTTT
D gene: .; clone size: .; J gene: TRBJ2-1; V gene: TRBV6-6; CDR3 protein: CASNARLGTNEQFF; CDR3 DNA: TGTGCCAGCAATGCCAGACTGGGGACAAATGAGCAGTTCTTC
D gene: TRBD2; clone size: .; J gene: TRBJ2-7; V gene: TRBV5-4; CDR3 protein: CASSQGTSGSPEQYF; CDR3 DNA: TGTGCCAGCAGTCAGGGGACTAGCGGGAGTCCCGAGCAGTACTTC
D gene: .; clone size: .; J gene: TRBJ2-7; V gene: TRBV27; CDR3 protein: CASSPFLARGEQYF; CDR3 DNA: TGTGCCAGCAGCCCCTTCCTGGCCAGGGGCGAGCAGTACTTC
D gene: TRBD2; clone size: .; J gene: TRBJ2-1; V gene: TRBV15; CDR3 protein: CATSTRGSGGEQFF; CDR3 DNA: TGTGCCACCAGCACCCGGGGGAGCGGGGGTGAGCAGTTCTTC
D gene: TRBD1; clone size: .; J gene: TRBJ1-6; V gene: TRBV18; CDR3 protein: CASSFTATGEITNNSPLHF; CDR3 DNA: TGTGCCAGCTCCTTTACAGCGACAGGGGAGATAACGAATAATTCACCCCTCCACTTT
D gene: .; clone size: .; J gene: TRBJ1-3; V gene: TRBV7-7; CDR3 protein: CASSSSGGNTIYF; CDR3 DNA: TGTGCTAGCAGCTCCTCCGGGGGAAACACCATATATTTT
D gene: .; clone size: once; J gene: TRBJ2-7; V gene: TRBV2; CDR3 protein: CASKMGGLTYEQYF; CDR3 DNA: TGTGCCAGCAAGATGGGGGGGCTCACCTACGAGCAGTACTTC
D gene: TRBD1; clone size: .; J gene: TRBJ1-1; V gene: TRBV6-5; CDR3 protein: CASRRTGANTEAFF; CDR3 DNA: TGTGCCAGCAGAAGGACAGGTGCGAACACTGAAGCTTTCTTT
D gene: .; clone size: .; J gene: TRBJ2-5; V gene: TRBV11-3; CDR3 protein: CASSTGFGTQETQYF; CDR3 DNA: TGTGCCAGCAGCACAGGGTTTGGAACCCAAGAGACCCAGTACTTC
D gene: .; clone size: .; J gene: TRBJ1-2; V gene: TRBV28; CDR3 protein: CASSLSYGSNYGYTF; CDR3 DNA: TGTGCCAGCAGTTTATCGTACGGGAGCAACTATGGCTACACCTTC
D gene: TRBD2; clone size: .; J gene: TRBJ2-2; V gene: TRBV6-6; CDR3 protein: CASSDPPGGSAGELFF; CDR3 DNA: TGTGCCAGCTCTGACCCACCGGGAGGATCTGCCGGGGAGCTGTTTTTT
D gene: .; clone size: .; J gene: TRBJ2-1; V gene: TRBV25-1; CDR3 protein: CASSGPQGLEIREQFF; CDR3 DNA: TGTGCCAGCAGTGGCCCACAGGGTCTAGAAATTCGCGAGCAGTTCTTC
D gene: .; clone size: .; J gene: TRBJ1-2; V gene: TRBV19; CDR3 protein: CASSIITGSNYGYTF; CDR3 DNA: TGTGCCAGTAGTATTATAACCGGTAGTAACTATGGCTACACCTTC
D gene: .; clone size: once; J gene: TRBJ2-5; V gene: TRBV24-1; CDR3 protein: CATSDPRTDTQETQYF; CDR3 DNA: TGTGCCACCAGTGACCCCAGGACAGATACACAAGAGACCCAGTACTTC
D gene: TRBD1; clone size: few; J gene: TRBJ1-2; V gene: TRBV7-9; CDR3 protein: CASTLNRGPGYTF; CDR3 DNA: TGTGCCAGCACCTTGAACAGGGGCCCTGGCTACACCTTC
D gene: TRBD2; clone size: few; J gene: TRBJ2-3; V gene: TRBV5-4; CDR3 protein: CASSFGTSGSDTQYF; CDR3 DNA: TGTGCCAGCAGCTTCGGGACTAGCGGAAGTGATACGCAGTATTTT
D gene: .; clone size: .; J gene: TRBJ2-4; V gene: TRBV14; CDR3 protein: CASSQGSLHIQYF; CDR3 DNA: TGTGCCAGCAGCCAGGGCAGTCTACACATTCAGTACTTC
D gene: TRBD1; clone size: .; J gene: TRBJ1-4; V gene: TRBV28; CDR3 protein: CASSFRGQGLLDEKLFF; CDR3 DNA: TGTGCCAGCAGTTTTAGGGGACAGGGCCTCCTGGACGAAAAACTGTTTTTT
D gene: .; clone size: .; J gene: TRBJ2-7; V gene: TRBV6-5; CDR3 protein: CASSYSYNSYEQYF; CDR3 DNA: TGTGCCAGCAGTTACTCGTATAACTCCTACGAGCAGTACTTC
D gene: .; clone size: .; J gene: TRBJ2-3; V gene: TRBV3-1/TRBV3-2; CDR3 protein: CASSQVSGTDTQYF; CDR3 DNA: TGTGCCAGCAGCCAAGTAAGCGGCACAGATACGCAGTATTTT